Listed below are T cell receptor beta chains from one sample, sequenced in a study of CD8+ T cells in alopecia areata. The method was immunoSEQ multiplex PCR; TCRdb's version includes in-frame clones alone and lacks a portion of them. The repertoire consists of about 280,000 clones, with more than 45% occurring once and the leading ten covering approximately 2%. The starting material was CD4+ T cells sorted from blood, obtained at week 24, from a patient treated with tofacitinib. These receptors came from a human donor with alopecia areata. The CDR3 runs from the conserved cysteine through the conserved F or W. D genes are given only for firm matches. Clone size is given for some rows only: seen once, a few or many times, or a class if the clone is expanded.

j_call: TRBJ1-2
v_call: TRBV30
d_call: NA
clone_size: NA
cdr3_aa: CAWRRTATINYGYTF
cdr3_nt: TGTGCCTGGAGACGGACAGCTACAATCAACTATGGCTACACCTTC

j_call: TRBJ2-1
v_call: TRBV2
d_call: TRBD1
clone_size: NA
cdr3_aa: CASSRQGVDNEQFF
cdr3_nt: TGTGCCAGCAGCCGACAGGGAGTTGACAATGAGCAGTTCTTC

j_call: TRBJ1-6
v_call: TRBV14
d_call: NA
clone_size: few
cdr3_aa: CASSVTQVNSPLHF
cdr3_nt: TGTGCCAGCAGCGTGACACAAGTTAATTCACCCCTCCACTTT

j_call: TRBJ2-7
v_call: TRBV28
d_call: NA
clone_size: once
cdr3_aa: CASSRWRQLREQYF
cdr3_nt: TGTGCCAGCAGCCGTTGGAGACAGTTACGAGAGCAGTACTTC

j_call: TRBJ2-3
v_call: TRBV28
d_call: NA
clone_size: few
cdr3_aa: CASSLRAPDTQYF
cdr3_nt: TGTGCCAGCAGTTTAAGGGCCCCAGATACGCAGTATTTT

j_call: TRBJ2-5
v_call: TRBV29-1
d_call: TRBD2
clone_size: NA
cdr3_aa: CSGRLASEQYF
cdr3_nt: TGCAGCGGGAGACTAGCGTCGGAGCAGTACTTC

j_call: TRBJ2-7
v_call: TRBV4-1
d_call: NA
clone_size: few
cdr3_aa: CASSRPRGSQGTYEQYF
cdr3_nt: TGCGCCAGCAGCCGCCCCCGAGGCAGTCAGGGAACCTACGAGCAGTACTTC

j_call: TRBJ2-4
v_call: TRBV7-9
d_call: NA
clone_size: NA
cdr3_aa: CASTRVPGSEGNIQYF
cdr3_nt: TGTGCCAGCACCCGAGTCCCAGGGTCCGAGGGGAACATTCAGTACTTC

j_call: TRBJ2-5
v_call: TRBV4-1
d_call: NA
clone_size: NA
cdr3_aa: CASSQDMVARETQYF
cdr3_nt: TGCGCCAGCAGCCAAGATATGGTAGCCCGAGAGACCCAGTACTTC

j_call: TRBJ1-2
v_call: TRBV19
d_call: NA
clone_size: NA
cdr3_aa: CASSAIPGAEGYTF
cdr3_nt: TGTGCCAGTAGTGCAATACCCGGGGCGGAAGGCTACACCTTC

j_call: TRBJ2-6
v_call: TRBV5-1
d_call: NA
clone_size: NA
cdr3_aa: CASSLAGTGAYTDF
cdr3_nt: TGCGCCAGCAGCTTGGCCGGAACCGGCGCCTACACCGACTTC

j_call: TRBJ1-1
v_call: TRBV29-1
d_call: NA
clone_size: few
cdr3_aa: CSPVGLLGEAFF
cdr3_nt: TGCAGCCCCGTTGGGCTCCTGGGTGAAGCTTTCTTT

j_call: TRBJ1-6
v_call: TRBV7-9
d_call: NA
clone_size: NA
cdr3_aa: CASSSGGLGRSPLHF
cdr3_nt: TGTGCCAGCAGCTCGGGAGGGTTGGGACGATCACCCCTCCACTTT

j_call: TRBJ1-4
v_call: TRBV30
d_call: NA
clone_size: NA
cdr3_aa: CAWSRVPGRSGEKLFF
cdr3_nt: TGTGCCTGGAGTAGGGTTCCGGGAAGATCGGGTGAAAAACTGTTTTTT

j_call: TRBJ2-1
v_call: TRBV6-5
d_call: NA
clone_size: few
cdr3_aa: CASSYSRGFGFPFF
cdr3_nt: TGTGCCAGCAGTTACTCTCGGGGATTTGGATTTCCGTTCTTC

j_call: TRBJ1-5
v_call: TRBV6-1
d_call: TRBD1
clone_size: NA
cdr3_aa: CASRAGTGDQPQHF
cdr3_nt: TGTGCCAGCAGAGCTGGGACAGGCGATCAGCCCCAGCATTTT

j_call: TRBJ2-5
v_call: TRBV5-1
d_call: TRBD1
clone_size: NA
cdr3_aa: CASSWGQADQETQYF
cdr3_nt: TGCGCCAGCAGCTGGGGACAGGCCGACCAAGAGACCCAGTACTTC

j_call: TRBJ2-3
v_call: TRBV4-2
d_call: TRBD2
clone_size: few
cdr3_aa: CASSQASGGATDTQYF
cdr3_nt: TGTGCCAGCAGCCAAGCTAGCGGGGGGGCCACAGATACGCAGTATTTT

j_call: TRBJ1-4
v_call: TRBV2
d_call: TRBD1
clone_size: few
cdr3_aa: CASIMIRQGYSEKLFF
cdr3_nt: TGTGCCAGCATTATGATCCGACAGGGGTATAGTGAAAAACTGTTTTTT

j_call: TRBJ1-2
v_call: TRBV27
d_call: TRBD1
clone_size: NA
cdr3_aa: CASSANRGNYGYTF
cdr3_nt: TGTGCCAGCAGTGCCAACAGGGGTAACTATGGCTACACCTTC

j_call: TRBJ2-2
v_call: TRBV30
d_call: NA
clone_size: once
cdr3_aa: CAWSTRGTGELFF
cdr3_nt: TGTGCCTGGAGTACCCGGGGGACAGGGGAGCTGTTTTTT

j_call: TRBJ2-4
v_call: TRBV7-8
d_call: NA
clone_size: NA
cdr3_aa: CASRPSSGFRNIQYF
cdr3_nt: TGTGCCAGCAGGCCAAGTTCCGGCTTCAGAAACATTCAGTACTTC

j_call: TRBJ1-6
v_call: TRBV11-2
d_call: NA
clone_size: NA
cdr3_aa: CASSSNSPLHF
cdr3_nt: TGTGCCAGCAGCAGTAATTCACCCCTCCACTTT

j_call: TRBJ1-2
v_call: TRBV5-6
d_call: NA
clone_size: NA
cdr3_aa: CASSLRGVRYGYTF
cdr3_nt: TGTGCCAGCAGCTTGAGGGGCGTGAGGTATGGCTACACCTTC

j_call: TRBJ2-2
v_call: TRBV23-1
d_call: NA
clone_size: NA
cdr3_aa: CASSQSATANTGELFF
cdr3_nt: TGCGCCAGCAGTCAATCTGCGACAGCGAACACCGGGGAGCTGTTTTTT

j_call: TRBJ2-1
v_call: TRBV6-6
d_call: TRBD2
clone_size: NA
cdr3_aa: CASSAGTRYNEQFF
cdr3_nt: TGTGCCAGCAGCGCCGGGACTAGATACAATGAGCAGTTCTTC

j_call: TRBJ2-5
v_call: TRBV29-1
d_call: TRBD1
clone_size: NA
cdr3_aa: CSVSTGGETQYF
cdr3_nt: TGCAGCGTCAGTACAGGGGGAGAGACCCAGTACTTC

j_call: TRBJ2-7
v_call: TRBV6-6
d_call: NA
clone_size: NA
cdr3_aa: CASSPTSTYEQYF
cdr3_nt: TGTGCCAGCAGTCCGACGAGCACCTACGAGCAGTACTTC

j_call: TRBJ2-3
v_call: TRBV20-1
d_call: NA
clone_size: NA
cdr3_aa: CSARVADTQYF
cdr3_nt: TGCAGTGCTAGAGTTGCAGATACGCAGTATTTT